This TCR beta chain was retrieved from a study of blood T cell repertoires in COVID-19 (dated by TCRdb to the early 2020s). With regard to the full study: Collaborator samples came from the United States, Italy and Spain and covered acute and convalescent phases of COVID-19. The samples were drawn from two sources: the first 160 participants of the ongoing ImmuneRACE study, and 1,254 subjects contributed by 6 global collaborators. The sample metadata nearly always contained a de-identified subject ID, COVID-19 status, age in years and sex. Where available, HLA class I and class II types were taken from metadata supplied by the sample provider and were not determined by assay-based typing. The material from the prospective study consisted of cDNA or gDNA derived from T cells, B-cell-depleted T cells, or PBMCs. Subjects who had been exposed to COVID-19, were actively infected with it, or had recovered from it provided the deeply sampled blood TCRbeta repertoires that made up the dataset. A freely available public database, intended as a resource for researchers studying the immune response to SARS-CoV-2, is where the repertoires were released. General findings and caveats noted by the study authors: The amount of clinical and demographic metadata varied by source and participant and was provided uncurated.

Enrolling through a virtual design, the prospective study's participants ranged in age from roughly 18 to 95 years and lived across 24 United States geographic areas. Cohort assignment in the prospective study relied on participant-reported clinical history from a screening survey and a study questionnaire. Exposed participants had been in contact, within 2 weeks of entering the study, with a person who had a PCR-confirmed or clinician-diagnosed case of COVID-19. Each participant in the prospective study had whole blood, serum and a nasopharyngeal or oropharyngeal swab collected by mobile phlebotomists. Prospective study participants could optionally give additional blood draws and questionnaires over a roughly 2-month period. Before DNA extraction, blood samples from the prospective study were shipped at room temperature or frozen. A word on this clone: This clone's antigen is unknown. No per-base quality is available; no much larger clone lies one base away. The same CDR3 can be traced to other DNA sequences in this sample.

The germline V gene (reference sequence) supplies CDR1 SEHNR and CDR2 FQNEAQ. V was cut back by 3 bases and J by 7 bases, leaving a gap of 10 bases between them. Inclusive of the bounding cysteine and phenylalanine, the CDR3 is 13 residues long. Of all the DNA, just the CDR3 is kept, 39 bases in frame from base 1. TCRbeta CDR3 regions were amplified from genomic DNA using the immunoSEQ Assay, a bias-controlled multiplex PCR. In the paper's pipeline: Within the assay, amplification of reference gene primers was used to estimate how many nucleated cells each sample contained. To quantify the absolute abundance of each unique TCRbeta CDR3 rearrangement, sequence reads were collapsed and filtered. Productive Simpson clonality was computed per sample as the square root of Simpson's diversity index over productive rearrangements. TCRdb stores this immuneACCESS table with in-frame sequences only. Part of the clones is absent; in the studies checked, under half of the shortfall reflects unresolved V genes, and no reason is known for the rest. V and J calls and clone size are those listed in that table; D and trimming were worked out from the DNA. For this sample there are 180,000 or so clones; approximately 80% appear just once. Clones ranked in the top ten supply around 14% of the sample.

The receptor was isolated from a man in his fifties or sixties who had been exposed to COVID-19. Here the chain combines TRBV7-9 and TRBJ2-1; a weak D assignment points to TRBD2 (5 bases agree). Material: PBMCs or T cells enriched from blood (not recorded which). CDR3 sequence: CASSFPRGNEQFF. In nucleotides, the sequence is TGTGCCAGCAGCTTCCCCCGGGGTAATGAGCAGTTCTTC.